The subject of this entry is one TCR beta chain. The data were taken from a study of blood T cell repertoires in COVID-19. Clones were sequenced by immunoSEQ multiplex PCR, and TCRdb holds only the in-frame ones, with some missing. The profile covers 250,000 or so clones, with over 75% appearing a single time and 2.5% to 4% taken by the ten largest. CDR1 is MNHEY, CDR2 SVGEGT, per germline. This CDR3 is built from 15 residues. The J segment lost 4 bases and the V segment lost 5 bases, leaving 10 bases of the junction unmatched. The sequencing sample was made of PBMCs or T cells enriched from blood (not recorded which). The J gene is TRBJ1-2, the V gene TRBV6-2 or TRBV6-3; 7 bases are a match to TRBD1. The receptor was derived from a woman between 40 and 55 years old who had been exposed to COVID-19. The CDR3 nucleotides are TGTGCCAGCAGTGGAACGGGACAGCCAGGCTATGGCTACACCTTC. Translated: CASSGTGQPGYGYTF.